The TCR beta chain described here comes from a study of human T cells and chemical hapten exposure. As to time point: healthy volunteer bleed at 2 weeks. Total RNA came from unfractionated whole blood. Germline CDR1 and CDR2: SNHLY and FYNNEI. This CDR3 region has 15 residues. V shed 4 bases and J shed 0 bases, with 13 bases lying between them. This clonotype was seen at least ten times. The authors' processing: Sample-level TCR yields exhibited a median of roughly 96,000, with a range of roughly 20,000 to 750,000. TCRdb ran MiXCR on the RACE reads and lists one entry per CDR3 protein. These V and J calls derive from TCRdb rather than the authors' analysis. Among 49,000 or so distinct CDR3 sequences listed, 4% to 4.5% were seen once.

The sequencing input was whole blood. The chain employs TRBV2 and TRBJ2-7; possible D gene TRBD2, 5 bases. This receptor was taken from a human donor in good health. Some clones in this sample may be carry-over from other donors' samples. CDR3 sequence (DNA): TGTGCCAGCAGTGGGGTGGAGGTGAGCTCCTACGAGCAGTACTTC. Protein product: CASSGVEVSSYEQYF.